This TCR beta chain was sequenced during a study of T cell responses to AZD1222 COVID-19 vaccine (dated by TCRdb to the early 2020s). Regarding the complete study: AZD1222 recipients with second doses at about 4 weeks or about 12 weeks were pooled, because spike-specific TCR depth and breadth did not differ between schedules. A total of roughly 240 trial participants underwent TCR sequencing, of whom around 200 received two doses of AZD1222 and some 26 received two doses of the MenACWY control vaccine. Trial participants were enrolled into age subgroups of 18-55, 56-69 and 70-plus years, which contained 148, 28 and 57 TCR-sequenced participants, respectively. Broad study findings and their caveats: After two AZD1222 doses, both the breadth and the depth of spike-specific TCRs were significantly higher than at day 0 and than in MenACWY recipients. Reportedly, almost half of the unique spike-specific TCRs recognized epitopes lying outside the regions that are mutated in the B.1.351 and B.1.1.7 variants. Conclusions about previously exposed vaccinees are limited, since just six AZD1222 recipients were seropositive for SARS-CoV-2 at baseline. Because no day 14 peak-response samples were available, the repertoires could be characterized only after the peak T cell response. Most participants were white British and females outnumbered males, and the authors suggested that clonal diversity may have been underestimated. The 56-69-year group was small, and its depth increase did not reach significance, likely because of low power. The whole spike protein was spanned by vaccine-associated CD4 TCRs, and dominant responses were seen in regions 160-218 and 743-854.

To note about this clone: Its antigen remains undetermined. No base-level quality is on record; no much larger clone is a single base apart.

The germline V gene sets CDR1 to SGHTA and CDR2 to FQGNSA. Including cysteine and phenylalanine, the CDR3 has 15 amino acids. The read is trimmed to its CDR3 DNA, 45 bases read in frame from base 1. Cut back by 5 bases and 4 bases, the V and J ends lie 17 bases apart. The CDR3 regions of human TCRbeta chains were analyzed by immunosequencing. In the paper's pipeline: Repertoire TCRs were checked for matches against a reference library of SARS-CoV-2-specific TCRs that had been generated using the MIRA antigen-specificity platform. Breadth was defined as the fraction of unique TCRs that were SARS-CoV-2-associated. Depth was defined as the fraction of total T cells that were SARS-CoV-2-associated. Each spike-specific TCR was assigned to its reactive spike region and to a CD4 or CD8 class using the MIRA data. Log10-transformed breadth and depth values were compared by one-way ANOVA with Sidak's multiple comparisons tests. In TCRdb, the immuneACCESS table is reduced to in-frame sequences with V and J assigned. These tables do not hold every clone; where another copy was compared, an unresolved V gene accounts for under half, and the others remain unexplained. V, J and clone size are taken as reported in that table, and D and trimming were inferred from the DNA itself. For this sample the table gives over 110,000 clones, of which about 92% were detected only once. The ten largest clonotypes hold 4.5% to 5.5% of the sample.

Sample time point, as interpreted from the label and publication: baseline before first vaccination. The vaccinee samples were drawn from two UK trials, COV001 and COV002, one of which was a single-blind randomized controlled phase 2/3 trial testing AZD1222 (ChAdOx1 nCoV-19) in healthy adults. For TCRbeta chain sequencing, PBMC samples from trial participants were taken at day 0 and at day 28 after the second dose. The chain was built from TRBV7-2 and TRBJ1-2; a tentative D match to TRBD1 spans 5 bases. The sequence was collected from an adult in good health. Sequencing used peripheral blood, obtained on day 0 of AZD1222 vaccination. The nucleotides are TGTGCCAGCAGCCCCTTTGTCTTTGGGGGCTATGGCTACACCTTC. It specifies CASSPFVFGGYGYTF.